These 14 T cell receptor beta chains came from one sample sequenced in a study of beta chain features in type 1 diabetes. Reverse transcribing all isolated RNA meant expressed TCRB transcripts were sequenced. Only in-frame clones appear in the TCRdb table, and some are missing; sequencing was by immunoSEQ multiplex PCR. The sample holds almost 350,000 clones, 7% to 9% seen once. The sample was central memory CD4+ T cells from blood. Receptors were obtained from a woman aged 18-29 years in good health.

The rearrangement joins TRBV28 to TRBJ2-1; TRBD1 is a possible D gene (6 bases). The V end was cut by 3 bases, the J end by 3 bases, with 12 bases between. Per germline, CDR1 MDHEN and CDR2 SYDVKM. The CDR3 consists of 15 residues. Written as DNA, the CDR3 is TGTGCCAGCAGTTTCTCCCAGGGGTACTACAATGAGCAGTTCTTC. This codes for CASSFSQGYYNEQFF.

The chain joins TRBV6-5 to TRBJ2-7; maybe TRBD2 (5 bases). The CDR3 has 15 residues. Germline-derived CDR1 and CDR2 are MNHEY and SVGAGI. V lost 6 bases to trimming and J lost 1 base, with 16 bases between them. CDR3 coding DNA: TGTGCCAGCAGGGAGGACCCTGCGTCATCCTACGAGCAGTACTTC. Its translation is CASREDPASSYEQYF.

Only a few counts were recorded for this clone. In the same sample, other DNA sequences code for this CDR3. The V call is TRBV10-2, the J call TRBJ2-7; 10 bases agree with TRBD1. V shed 9 bases and J 4 bases; nucleotides not matched to a gene: 3. There are 12 residues in the CDR3. Germline assignment: CDR1 WSHSY and CDR2 SAAADI. As DNA, the CDR3 is TGCGCCAGTAGGGACAGGGGTTACGAGCAGTACTTC. Amino acids: CASRDRGYEQYF.

This clone has more than one count but fewer than ten. The CDR3 spells CASSALSTTYEQYF. The CDR3 nucleotides read TGTGCCAGCAGCGCCCTCAGTACAACCTACGAGCAGTACTTC. The gene calls are TRBV9 and TRBJ2-7; no clear D gene. The CDR3 spans 14 residues. With 3 bases removed from V and 2 bases from J, the gap between germline ends came to 12 bases. Germline assignment: CDR1 SGDLS and CDR2 YYNGEE.

V usage is TRBV5-1 and J usage is TRBJ2-3; 10 bases are a match to TRBD2. This CDR3 comprises 16 residues. In germline, CDR1 is SGHRS, CDR2 YFSETQ. V shed 0 bases and J 5 bases; nucleotides not matched to a gene: 6. Written as DNA, the CDR3 is TGCGCCAGCAGCTTGGCTAGCGGGAGTATTATAGATACGCAGTATTTT. This translates into CASSLASGSIIDTQYF.

This clone was seen repeatedly, ten times or more. The gene calls are TRBV4-3 and TRBJ2-1; 8 nucleotides align to TRBD1. This CDR3 spans 15 amino acids. The ends lost 2 bases at V and 6 bases at J; junction bases unmatched: 6. Germline V CDR1 and CDR2: LGHNA, YSLEER. The CDR3 nucleotides read TGCGCCAGCAGCCAAATCGGACAGGGTTTCAATGAGCAGTTCTTC. This encodes CASSQIGQGFNEQFF.

The J gene is TRBJ2-5, the V gene TRBV7-3; no clear D. The CDR3 sequence is 15 residues long. Trimming cost V 5 bases and J 5 bases, with 18 bases left between them. Germline assignment: CDR1 SGHTA and CDR2 FQGTGA. CDR3 region: CASSKTGMPDETQYF. The CDR3 nucleotides read TGTGCCAGCAGCAAAACGGGTATGCCCGACGAGACCCAGTACTTC.

The chain recombines TRBV6-1 with TRBJ2-7; D not resolved. Trimming stripped 3 bases from V and 4 bases from J, with 7 bases between. There are 12 residues in the CDR3. Germline V gene data show CDR1 as MNHNS and CDR2 as SASEGT. In DNA form, the CDR3 reads TGTGCCAGCAGTGAGTCGAGATACGAGCAGTACTTC. Residues: CASSESRYEQYF.

This chain connects TRBV19 to TRBJ1-5; 7 bases map to TRBD1. This CDR3 comprises 17 residues. Germline values: CDR1 LNHDA, CDR2 SQIVND (reference sequence). V gave up 7 bases and J gave up 2 bases; unmatched junction bases: 14. CDR3 sequence: CASKPFGGGGGNQPQHF. In nucleotides, the CDR3 is TGTGCCAGTAAACCTTTCGGGGGAGGGGGCGGCAATCAGCCCCAGCATTTT.

J is TRBJ1-2 and V is TRBV7-2, with a possible D match to TRBD1 (5 bases). Germline loops: CDR1 SGHTA, CDR2 FQGNSA. CDR3 length: 14 residues. Trimming removed 6 bases from V and 4 bases from J, with 15 bases in between. Here the CDR3 DNA reads TGTGCCAGCAGTACTACAGGCTCCGGCTATGGCTACACCTTC. It translates to CASSTTGSGYGYTF.

This clone occurred a few times. The J gene is TRBJ1-4, the V gene TRBV7-2; 9 positions agree with TRBD1. Germline V gives CDR1 SGHTA, CDR2 FQGNSA. The CDR3 totals 14 residues. J lost 3 bases, V lost 5 bases, and 1 base had no gene match. The CDR3 DNA follows: TGTGCCAGCAGCGACAGGGGGTCTAATGAAAAACTGTTTTTT. Amino acid sequence: CASSDRGSNEKLFF.

V usage is TRBV5-8 and J usage is TRBJ2-1; D perhaps matches TRBD2 (6 bases). This CDR3 contains 12 residues. The germline gives CDR1 SGHTS, CDR2 YDEGEE. V gave up 1 base and J gave up 8 bases, with 7 bases separating them. DNA of the CDR3: TGTGCCAGCAGCTTGAGGAGGGATGAGCAGTTCTTC. This codes for CASSLRRDEQFF. Full variable domain (outside the CDR3, taken from reference TRBV5-8 and TRBJ2-1): EAGVTQSPTHLIKTRGQQATLRCSPISGHTSVYWYQQALGLGLQFLLWYDEGEERNRGNFPPRFSGRQFPNYSSELNVNALELEDSALYLCASSLRRDEQFFGPGTRLTVL.

V gene TRBV7-3 combines with J gene TRBJ2-4; D not resolved. The V gene lost 5 bases and the J gene lost 9 bases, with 20 bases spanning the gap. CDR1 SGHTA and CDR2 FQGTGA come from the germline V gene. This CDR3 is 15 amino acids long. CDR3 amino acids: CASSQQSGRLAIQYF. The CDR3 nucleotides read TGTGCCAGCAGCCAACAATCTGGGCGCCTGGCCATTCAGTACTTC.

V usage is TRBV7-2 and J usage is TRBJ2-2, with TRBD2 matching 7 bases. V shed 5 bases and J 0 bases; nucleotides not matched to a gene: 15. The germline CDR1 and CDR2 sequences are SGHTA and FQGNSA. This CDR3 is built from 19 residues. The CDR3 protein is CASSPRLRGSQANTGELFF. The DNA for the CDR3 is TGTGCCAGCAGCCCCCGACTTCGCGGGAGTCAGGCGAACACCGGGGAGCTGTTTTTT.